This T cell receptor (beta chain) came from a study of blood T cells in healthy people across ages (dated by TCRdb to about 2015). With respect to the entire study: Template switching captured roughly one uniquely barcoded TCR beta cDNA molecule per two T cells in model experiments. Using deep sequencing normalized with unique cDNA molecular identifiers, the study measured how TCR beta repertoire diversity changes with age. The donors were divided into four age groups: young (average approximately 17 years), middle-aged (about 41), aged (about 62) and long-lived (82). Donors of different ages were randomly distributed across sequencing lanes to avoid experimental bias. For two donors (one aged 18 to 30 and one aged 80 or older), the study analyzed two additional independent replicas of 1 million unique cDNA reads from the same blood draw. The investigation overall reported the following: As age increased, observed TCR beta diversity per million T cells dropped in a roughly linear way, and a significant reduction was already evident by age 40. Since profiling was done on bulk unsorted PBMCs, naive and antigen-experienced compartments could not be conclusively compared. There was a strong correlation between observed TCR beta diversity and the percentage of naive T cells measured by flow cytometry. Compared with the aged group, more naive CD4+ T cells, fewer expanded clones and increased TCR diversity were shown by the long-lived group, suggesting age selection. Because donor CMV infection status was unknown, age-related changes in expanded clonotypes were potentially confounded. Total diversity estimates from one million sequenced T cells were considered lower bounds and underestimates.

Between the V and J ends, shortened by 6 bases and 8 bases respectively, the junction contains 22 bases. CDR1 and CDR2 are read off the germline V gene (reference sequence) as DFQATT and SNEGSKA. Measured from the cysteine to the phenylalanine, the CDR3 is 15 residues long. The sequence is cut down to CDR3 DNA, 45 bases in frame from base 1. The approximately 39 donors, aged about 6 to 95 years, were systemically healthy Caucasian individuals from Russia. Each donor gave 8 to 10 milliliters of peripheral blood, drawn into EDTA-treated Vacutainer tubes. Ficoll-Paque density-gradient centrifugation was used to isolate PBMCs, with at least 7 million obtained per sample. Total RNA was extracted from PBMCs with Trizol reagent, with at least 5 micrograms obtained per sample. Naive CD45RAhigh/CD27high T cell percentages were measured by flow cytometry on a PBMC aliquot from every donor. This clonotype has only a few counts. Its antigen is currently not known. Within one base of it there is no much larger clone, and no base qualities were kept.

Library construction relied on 5' RACE. The instrument given in TCRdb is Illumina HiSeq 2500. A second 7 to 11 cycle PCR used a sample-barcoded 5' primer and a J-beta primer mix. A template-switch 5' adaptor carrying 12 random nucleotides introduced a unique molecular identifier onto each TCR beta cDNA molecule. Each sample yielded at least 2.5 million CDR3-containing paired-end reads. All of the RNA was converted into first-strand cDNA using the Mint cDNA synthesis kit, with a TRBC-specific oligonucleotide serving as the primer. After uracil-DNA glycosylase treatment, a first 18-cycle PCR used universal primers M1SS and BC2_uni_R on all cDNA. The study's processing was this. For normalization, 1 million high-quality reads, each with a distinct molecular identifier, were randomly selected from each sample. Reads sharing molecular identifiers were discarded rather than binned into consensus sequences. MiTCR, set to a Q25 quality threshold and the strictest error-elimination algorithm, was used for CDR3 identification, clonotype clustering and error correction. A nonparametric unseen species model with Euler transformation was used to estimate lower-bound total TCR beta diversity. Starting from the raw public reads, TCRdb applied fastp trimming at Q25, assembled clones with MiXCR and retained in-frame beta chains. When rows share a CDR3 protein, they turn into one entry using the most common DNA and genes. These V and J calls rely on TCRdb rather than the paper's analysis. Here the sample has roughly 1,500,000 distinct CDR3 sequences; roughly 40% occur a single time. The ten most abundant clones make up 6.5% to 10% of the sample.

The source is a woman between 18 and 29 years old in good health. Recombination linked TRBV20-1 to TRBJ1-4, and possibly TRBD1, on 6 matching bases. Sequenced material: blood. The CDR3 amino acid sequence is: CSASRSTKGGEKLFF. The nucleotide sequence reads TGCAGTGCCAGTCGGTCCACAAAAGGGGGGGAAAAACTGTTTTTT.